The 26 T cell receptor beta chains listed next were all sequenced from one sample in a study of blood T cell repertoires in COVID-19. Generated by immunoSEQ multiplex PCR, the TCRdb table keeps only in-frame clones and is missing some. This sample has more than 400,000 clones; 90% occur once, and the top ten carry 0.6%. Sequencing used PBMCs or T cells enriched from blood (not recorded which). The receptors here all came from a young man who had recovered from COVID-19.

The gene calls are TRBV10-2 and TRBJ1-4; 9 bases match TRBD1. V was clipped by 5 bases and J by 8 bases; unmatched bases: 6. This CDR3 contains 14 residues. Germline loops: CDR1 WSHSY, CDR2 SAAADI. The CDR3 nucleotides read TGCGCCAGCAGTACAGGGGGCTTAGAGGAAAAACTGTTTTTT. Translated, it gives CASSTGGLEEKLFF.

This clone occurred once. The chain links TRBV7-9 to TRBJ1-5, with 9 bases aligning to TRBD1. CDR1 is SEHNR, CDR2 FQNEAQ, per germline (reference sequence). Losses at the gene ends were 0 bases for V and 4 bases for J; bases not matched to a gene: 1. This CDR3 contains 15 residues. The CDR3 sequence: CASSLAGTGNQPQHF. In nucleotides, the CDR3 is TGTGCCAGCAGCTTAGCCGGGACAGGGAATCAGCCCCAGCATTTT.

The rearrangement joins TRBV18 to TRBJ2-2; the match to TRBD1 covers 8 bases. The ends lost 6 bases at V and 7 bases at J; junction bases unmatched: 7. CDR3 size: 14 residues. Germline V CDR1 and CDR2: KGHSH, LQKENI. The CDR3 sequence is CASSPTGAGGELFF. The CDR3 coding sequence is TGTGCCAGCTCTCCGACAGGGGCTGGCGGGGAGCTGTTTTTT.

CDR3 loop: CARGDRDASAIYF. The CDR3 nucleotides are TGTGCCAGGGGGGACAGGGATGCTTCCGCCATATATTTT. The V gene is TRBV7-9, the J gene TRBJ1-3, with 9 bases lining up with TRBD1. CDR1 is SEHNR, CDR2 FQNEAQ, per germline (reference sequence). V dropped 9 bases and J dropped 11; count of bases not matched to a gene: 11. This CDR3 is 13 amino acids long.

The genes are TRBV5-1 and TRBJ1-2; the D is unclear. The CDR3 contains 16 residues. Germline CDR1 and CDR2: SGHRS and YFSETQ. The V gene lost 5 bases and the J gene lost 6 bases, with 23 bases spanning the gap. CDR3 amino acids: CASRSTPQFRVDGYTF. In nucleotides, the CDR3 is TGCGCCAGCAGGAGCACCCCCCAGTTCCGGGTAGATGGCTACACCTTC.

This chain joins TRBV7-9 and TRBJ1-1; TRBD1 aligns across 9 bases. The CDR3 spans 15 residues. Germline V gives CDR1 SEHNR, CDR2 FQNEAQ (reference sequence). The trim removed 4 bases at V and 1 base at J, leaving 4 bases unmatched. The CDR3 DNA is TGTGCCAGCAGCTCTGGACAGGGGACGAACACTGAAGCTTTCTTT. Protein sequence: CASSSGQGTNTEAFF.

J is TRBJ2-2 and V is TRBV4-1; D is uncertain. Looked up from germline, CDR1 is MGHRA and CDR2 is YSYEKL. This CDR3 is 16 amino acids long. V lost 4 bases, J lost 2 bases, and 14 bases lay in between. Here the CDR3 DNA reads TGCGCCAGCAGCCGGCCCATCGTTCCTAACACCGGGGAGCTGTTTTTT. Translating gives CASSRPIVPNTGELFF.

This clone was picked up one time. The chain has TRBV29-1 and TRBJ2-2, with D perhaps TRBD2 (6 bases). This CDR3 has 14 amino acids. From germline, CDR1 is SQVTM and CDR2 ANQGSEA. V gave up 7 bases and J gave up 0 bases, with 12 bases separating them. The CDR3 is CSADRGSNTGELFF. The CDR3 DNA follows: TGCAGCGCCGACCGGGGGTCGAACACCGGGGAGCTGTTTTTT.

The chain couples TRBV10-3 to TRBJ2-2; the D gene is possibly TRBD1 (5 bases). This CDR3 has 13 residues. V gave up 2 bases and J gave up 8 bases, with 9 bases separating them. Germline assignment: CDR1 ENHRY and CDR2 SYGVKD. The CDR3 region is CAISEASGGELFF. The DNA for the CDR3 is TGTGCCATCAGTGAGGCCTCAGGGGGGGAGCTGTTTTTT.

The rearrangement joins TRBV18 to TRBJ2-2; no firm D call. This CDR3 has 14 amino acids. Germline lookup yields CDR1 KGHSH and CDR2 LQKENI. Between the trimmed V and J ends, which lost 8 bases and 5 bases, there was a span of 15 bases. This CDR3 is CASKLYVGTGELFF. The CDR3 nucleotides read TGTGCCAGCAAACTATACGTTGGGACCGGGGAGCTGTTTTTT. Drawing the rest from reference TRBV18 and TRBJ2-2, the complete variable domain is NAGVMQNPRHLVRRRGQEARLRCSPMKGHSHVYWYRQLPEEGLKFMVYLQKENIIDESGMPKERFSAEFPKEGPSILRIQQVVRGDSAAYFCASKLYVGTGELFFGEGSRLTVL.

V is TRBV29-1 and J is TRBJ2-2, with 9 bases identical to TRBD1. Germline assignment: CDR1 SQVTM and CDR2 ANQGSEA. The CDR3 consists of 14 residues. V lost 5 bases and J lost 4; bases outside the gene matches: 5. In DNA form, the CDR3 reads TGCAGCGTTAGAACAGGGGGCACCACCGGGGAGCTGTTTTTT. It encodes CSVRTGGTTGELFF.

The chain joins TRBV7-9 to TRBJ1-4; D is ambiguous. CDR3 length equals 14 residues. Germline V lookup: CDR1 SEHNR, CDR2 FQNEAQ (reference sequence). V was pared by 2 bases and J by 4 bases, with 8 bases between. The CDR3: CASSLQIDNEKLFF. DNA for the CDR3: TGTGCCAGCAGCTTACAAATAGATAATGAAAAACTGTTTTTT.

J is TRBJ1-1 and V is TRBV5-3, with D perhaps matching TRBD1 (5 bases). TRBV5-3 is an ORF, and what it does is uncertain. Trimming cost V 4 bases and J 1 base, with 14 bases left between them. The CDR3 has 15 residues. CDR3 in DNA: TGTGCCAGAAGCCCCTCCCGGGGGGGGAACACTGAAGCTTTCTTT. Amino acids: CARSPSRGGNTEAFF.

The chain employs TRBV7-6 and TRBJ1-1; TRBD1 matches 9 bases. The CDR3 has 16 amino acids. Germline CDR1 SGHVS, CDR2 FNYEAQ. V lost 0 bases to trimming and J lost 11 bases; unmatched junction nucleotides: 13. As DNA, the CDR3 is TGTGCCAGCAGCTTAGCTGGGCAGGGACAGGGTATGTGGGCTTTCTTT. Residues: CASSLAGQGQGMWAFF.

CDR3 amino acids: CAISERTASYGYTF. CDR3 coding DNA: TGTGCCATCAGTGAAAGGACAGCGTCCTATGGCTACACCTTC. The chain is built from TRBV10-3 and TRBJ1-2, with a tentative D call TRBD1 (6 bases). The germline gives CDR1 ENHRY, CDR2 SYGVKD. The CDR3 loop spans 14 amino acids. V dropped 3 bases and J dropped 4 bases, with 12 bases sitting between them.

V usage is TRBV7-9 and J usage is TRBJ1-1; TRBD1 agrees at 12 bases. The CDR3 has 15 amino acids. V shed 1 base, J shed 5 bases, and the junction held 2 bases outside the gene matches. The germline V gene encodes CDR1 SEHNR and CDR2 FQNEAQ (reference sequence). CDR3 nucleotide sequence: TGTGCCAGCAGCTTAGGGGACAGGGGGCGAACTGAAGCTTTCTTT. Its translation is CASSLGDRGRTEAFF.

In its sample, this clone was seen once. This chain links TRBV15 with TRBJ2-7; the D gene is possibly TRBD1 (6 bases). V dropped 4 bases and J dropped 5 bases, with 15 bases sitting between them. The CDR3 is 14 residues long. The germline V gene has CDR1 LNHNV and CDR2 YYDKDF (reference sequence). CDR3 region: CATSIGGLAHEQYF. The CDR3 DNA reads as TGTGCCACCAGCATAGGGGGATTAGCCCACGAGCAGTACTTC. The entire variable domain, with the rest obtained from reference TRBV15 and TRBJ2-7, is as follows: DAMVIQNPRYQVTQFGKPVTLSCSQTLNHNVMYWYQQKSSQAPKLLFHYYDKDFNNEADTPDNFQSRRPNTSFCFLDIRSPGLGDTAMYLCATSIGGLAHEQYFGPGTRLTVT.

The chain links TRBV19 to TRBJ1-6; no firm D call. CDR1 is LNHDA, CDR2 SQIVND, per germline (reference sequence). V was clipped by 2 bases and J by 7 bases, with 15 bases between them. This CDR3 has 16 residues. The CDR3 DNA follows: TGTGCCAGTAGTATAAAGTCGGGTGAGACGAATTCACCCCTCCACTTT. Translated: CASSIKSGETNSPLHF.

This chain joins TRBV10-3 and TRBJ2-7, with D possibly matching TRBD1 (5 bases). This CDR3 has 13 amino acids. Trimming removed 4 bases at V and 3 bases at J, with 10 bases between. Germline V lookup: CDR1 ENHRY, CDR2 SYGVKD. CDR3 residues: CAISGGRDYEQYF. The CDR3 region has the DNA TGTGCCATCAGTGGGGGCAGGGACTACGAGCAGTACTTC.

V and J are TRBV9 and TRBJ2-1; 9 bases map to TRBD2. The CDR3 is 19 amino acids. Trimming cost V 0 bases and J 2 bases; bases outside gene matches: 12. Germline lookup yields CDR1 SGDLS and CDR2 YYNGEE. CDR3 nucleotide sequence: TGTGCCAGCAGCGTAGCGACTAGCGGAGAGGGGGGAGCCTACAATGAGCAGTTCTTC. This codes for CASSVATSGEGGAYNEQFF. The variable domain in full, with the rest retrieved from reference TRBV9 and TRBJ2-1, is DSGVTQTPKHLITATGQRVTLRCSPRSGDLSVYWYQQSLDQGLQFLIQYYNGEERAKGNILERFSAQQFPDLHSELNLSSLELGDSALYFCASSVATSGEGGAYNEQFFGPGTRLTVL.

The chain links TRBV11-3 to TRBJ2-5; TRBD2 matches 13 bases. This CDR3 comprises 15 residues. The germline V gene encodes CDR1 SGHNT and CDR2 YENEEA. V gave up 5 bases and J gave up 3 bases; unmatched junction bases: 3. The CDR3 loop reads CASSDGTSGKETQYF. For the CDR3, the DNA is TGTGCCAGCAGCGATGGGACTAGCGGGAAAGAGACCCAGTACTTC.

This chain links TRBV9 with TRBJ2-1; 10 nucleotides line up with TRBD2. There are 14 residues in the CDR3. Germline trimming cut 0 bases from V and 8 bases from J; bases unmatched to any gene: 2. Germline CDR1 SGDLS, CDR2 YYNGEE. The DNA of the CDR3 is TGTGCCAGCAGCGTAGTAGCGGGAGGCGATGAGCAGTTCTTC. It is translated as CASSVVAGGDEQFF.

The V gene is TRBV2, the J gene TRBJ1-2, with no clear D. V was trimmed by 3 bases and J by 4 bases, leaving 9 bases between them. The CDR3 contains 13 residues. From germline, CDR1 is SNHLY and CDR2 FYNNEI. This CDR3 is CASSDPGIYGYTF. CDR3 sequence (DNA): TGTGCCAGCAGTGACCCAGGCATCTATGGCTACACCTTC.

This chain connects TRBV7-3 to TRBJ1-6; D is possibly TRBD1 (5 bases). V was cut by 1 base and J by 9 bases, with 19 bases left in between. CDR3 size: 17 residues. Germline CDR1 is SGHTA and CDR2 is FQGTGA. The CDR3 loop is CASSLMGTGTGLSPLHF. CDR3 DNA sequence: TGTGCCAGCAGCTTAATGGGGACCGGGACTGGGCTTTCACCCCTCCACTTT.

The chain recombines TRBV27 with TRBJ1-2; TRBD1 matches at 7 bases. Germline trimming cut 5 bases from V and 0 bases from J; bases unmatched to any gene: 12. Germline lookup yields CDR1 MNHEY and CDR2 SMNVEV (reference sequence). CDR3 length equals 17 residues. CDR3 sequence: CASSILAPGTANYGYTF. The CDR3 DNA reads TGTGCCAGCAGTATCCTGGCCCCGGGGACAGCTAACTATGGCTACACCTTC.

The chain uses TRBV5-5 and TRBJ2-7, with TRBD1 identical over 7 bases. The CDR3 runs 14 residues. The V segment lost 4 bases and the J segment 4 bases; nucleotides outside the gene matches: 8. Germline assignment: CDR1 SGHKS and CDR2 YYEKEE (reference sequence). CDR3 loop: CASSPGQSYYEQYF. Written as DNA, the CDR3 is TGTGCCAGCAGCCCGGGACAGAGCTATTACGAGCAGTACTTC.